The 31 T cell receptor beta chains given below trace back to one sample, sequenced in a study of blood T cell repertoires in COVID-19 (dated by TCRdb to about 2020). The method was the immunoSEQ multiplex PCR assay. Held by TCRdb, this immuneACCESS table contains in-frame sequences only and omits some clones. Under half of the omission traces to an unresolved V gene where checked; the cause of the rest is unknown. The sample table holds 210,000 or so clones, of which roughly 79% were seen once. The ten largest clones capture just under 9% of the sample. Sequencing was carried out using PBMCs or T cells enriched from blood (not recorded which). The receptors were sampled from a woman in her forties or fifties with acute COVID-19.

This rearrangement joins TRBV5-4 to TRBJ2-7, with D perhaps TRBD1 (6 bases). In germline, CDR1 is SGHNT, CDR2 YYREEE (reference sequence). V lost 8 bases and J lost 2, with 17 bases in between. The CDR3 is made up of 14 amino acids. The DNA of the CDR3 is TGTGCCAGTCCCCCCGCCGGGACAACCTACGAGCAGTACTTC. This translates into CASPPAGTTYEQYF.

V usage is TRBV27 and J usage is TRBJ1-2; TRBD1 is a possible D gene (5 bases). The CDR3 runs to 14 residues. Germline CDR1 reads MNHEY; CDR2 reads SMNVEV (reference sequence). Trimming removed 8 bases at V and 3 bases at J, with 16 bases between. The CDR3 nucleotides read TGTGCCAGCGGTGGGAGGGGCGCAGACTATGGCTACACCTTC. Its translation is CASGGRGADYGYTF.

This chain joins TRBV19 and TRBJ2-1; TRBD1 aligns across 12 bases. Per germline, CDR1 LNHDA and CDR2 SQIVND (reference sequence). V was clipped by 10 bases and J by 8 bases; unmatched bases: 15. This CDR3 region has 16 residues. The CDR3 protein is CATRDRGLPSGHEQFF. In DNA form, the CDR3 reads TGTGCCACCAGGGACAGGGGGCTACCCTCTGGCCATGAGCAGTTCTTC.

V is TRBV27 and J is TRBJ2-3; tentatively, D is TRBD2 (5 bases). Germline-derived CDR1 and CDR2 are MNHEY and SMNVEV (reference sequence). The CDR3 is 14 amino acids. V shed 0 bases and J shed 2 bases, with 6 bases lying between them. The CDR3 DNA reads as TGTGCCAGCAGTTTATCGAGGGCCACAGATACGCAGTATTTT. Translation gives CASSLSRATDTQYF.

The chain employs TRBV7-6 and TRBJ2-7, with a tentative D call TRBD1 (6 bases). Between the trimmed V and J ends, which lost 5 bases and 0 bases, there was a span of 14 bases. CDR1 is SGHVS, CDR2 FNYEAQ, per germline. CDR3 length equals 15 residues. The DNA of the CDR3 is TGTGCCAGCAGCACACAACAGGGTCTCTCCTACGAGCAGTACTTC. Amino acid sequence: CASSTQQGLSYEQYF.

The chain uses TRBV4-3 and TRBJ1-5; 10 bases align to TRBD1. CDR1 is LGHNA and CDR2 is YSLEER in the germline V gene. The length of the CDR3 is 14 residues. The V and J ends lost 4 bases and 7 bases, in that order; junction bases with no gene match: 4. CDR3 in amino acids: CASSRGQGGQPQHF. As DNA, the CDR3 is TGCGCCAGCAGCCGAGGACAGGGGGGCCAGCCCCAGCATTTT.

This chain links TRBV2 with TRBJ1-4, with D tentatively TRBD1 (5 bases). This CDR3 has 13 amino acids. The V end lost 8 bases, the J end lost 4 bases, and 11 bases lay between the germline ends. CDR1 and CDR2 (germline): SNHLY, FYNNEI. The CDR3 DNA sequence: TGTGCCAGCCGACTGACAGTTAATGAAAAACTGTTTTTT. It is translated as CASRLTVNEKLFF. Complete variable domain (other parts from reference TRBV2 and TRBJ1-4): EPEVTQTPSHQVTQMGQEVILRCVPISNHLYFYWYRQILGQKVEFLVSFYNNEISEKSEIFDDQFSVERPDGSNFTLKIRSTKLEDSAMYFCASRLTVNEKLFFGSGTQLSVL.

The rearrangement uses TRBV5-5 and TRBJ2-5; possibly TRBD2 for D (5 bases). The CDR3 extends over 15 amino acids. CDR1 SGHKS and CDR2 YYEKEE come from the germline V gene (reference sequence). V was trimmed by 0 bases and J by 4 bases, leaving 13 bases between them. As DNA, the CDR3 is TGTGCCAGCAGCTTGGTGGTTCTGGCGGGAGAGACCCAGTACTTC. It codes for CASSLVVLAGETQYF.

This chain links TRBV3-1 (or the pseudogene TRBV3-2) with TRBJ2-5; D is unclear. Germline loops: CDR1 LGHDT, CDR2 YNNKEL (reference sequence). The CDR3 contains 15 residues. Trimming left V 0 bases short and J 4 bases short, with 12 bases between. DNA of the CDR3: TGTGCCAGCAGCCAAGATGTCCGCAGTTCAGAGACCCAGTACTTC. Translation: CASSQDVRSSETQYF.

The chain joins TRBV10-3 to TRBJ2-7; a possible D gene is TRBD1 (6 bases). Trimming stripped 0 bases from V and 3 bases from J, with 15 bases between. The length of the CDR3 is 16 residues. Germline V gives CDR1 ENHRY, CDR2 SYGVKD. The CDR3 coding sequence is TGTGCCATCAGTGAGTCGATGGGACATCGAGTCTACGAGCAGTACTTC. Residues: CAISESMGHRVYEQYF.

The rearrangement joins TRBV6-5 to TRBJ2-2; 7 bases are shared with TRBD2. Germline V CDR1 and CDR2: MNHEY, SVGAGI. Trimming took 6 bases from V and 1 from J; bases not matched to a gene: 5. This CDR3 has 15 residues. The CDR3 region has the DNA TGTGCCAGCAGAATAAGCGGGGTGAACACCGGGGAGCTGTTTTTT. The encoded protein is CASRISGVNTGELFF.

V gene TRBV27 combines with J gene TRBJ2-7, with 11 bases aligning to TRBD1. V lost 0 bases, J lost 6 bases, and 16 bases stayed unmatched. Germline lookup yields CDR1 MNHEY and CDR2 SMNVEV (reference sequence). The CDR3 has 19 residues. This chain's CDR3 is CASSLSALDRGPLVGEQYF. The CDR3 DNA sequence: TGTGCCAGCAGTTTATCGGCTTTGGACAGGGGGCCTTTGGTGGGCGAGCAGTACTTC.

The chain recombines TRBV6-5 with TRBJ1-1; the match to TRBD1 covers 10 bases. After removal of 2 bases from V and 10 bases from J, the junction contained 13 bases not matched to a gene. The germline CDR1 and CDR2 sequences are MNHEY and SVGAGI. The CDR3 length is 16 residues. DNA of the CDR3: TGTGCCAGCAGTTACACAGGGACAGGGGTTTCACAGGTAGCTTTCTTT. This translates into CASSYTGTGVSQVAFF.

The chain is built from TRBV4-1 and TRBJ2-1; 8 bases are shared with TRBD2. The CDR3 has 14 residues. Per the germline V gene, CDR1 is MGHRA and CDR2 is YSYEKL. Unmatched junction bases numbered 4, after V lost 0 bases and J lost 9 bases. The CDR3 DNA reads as TGCGCCAGCAGCCAAGAGGGACTAGTCGTTGAGCAGTTCTTC. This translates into CASSQEGLVVEQFF.

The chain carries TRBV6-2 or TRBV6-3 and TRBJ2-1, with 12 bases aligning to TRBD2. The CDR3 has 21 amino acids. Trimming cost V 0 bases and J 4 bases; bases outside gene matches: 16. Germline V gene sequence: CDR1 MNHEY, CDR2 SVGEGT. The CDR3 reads CASSYSFGGVIGLAGYNEQFF. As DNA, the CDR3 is TGTGCCAGCAGTTACTCGTTCGGGGGGGTTATCGGACTAGCGGGATACAATGAGCAGTTCTTC.

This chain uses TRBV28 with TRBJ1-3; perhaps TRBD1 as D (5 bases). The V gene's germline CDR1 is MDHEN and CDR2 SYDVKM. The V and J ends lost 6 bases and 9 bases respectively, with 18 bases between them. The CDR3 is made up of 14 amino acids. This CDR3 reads CASSPTAPRGTIYF. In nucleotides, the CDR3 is TGTGCCAGCAGCCCGACAGCGCCTAGGGGCACCATATATTTT.

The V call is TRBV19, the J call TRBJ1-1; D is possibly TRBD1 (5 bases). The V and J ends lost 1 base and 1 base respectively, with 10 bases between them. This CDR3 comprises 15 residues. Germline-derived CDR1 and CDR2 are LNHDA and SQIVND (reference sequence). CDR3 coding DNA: TGTGCCAGTAGTATAGGGTGGGGCTCGAACACTGAAGCTTTCTTT. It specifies CASSIGWGSNTEAFF.

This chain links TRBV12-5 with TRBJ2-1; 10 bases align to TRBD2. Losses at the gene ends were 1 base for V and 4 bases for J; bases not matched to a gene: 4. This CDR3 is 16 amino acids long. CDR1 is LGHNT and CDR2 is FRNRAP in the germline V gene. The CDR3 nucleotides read TGTGCTAGTGGTTTGGGTCTAGCGGGAGCATACAATGAGCAGTTCTTC. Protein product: CASGLGLAGAYNEQFF.

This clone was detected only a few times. The CDR3 protein is CASRPQGYNEQFF. CDR3 nucleotides: TGTGCCAGCAGACCACAGGGGTACAATGAGCAGTTCTTC. The chain uses TRBV28 and TRBJ2-1; 7 bases line up with TRBD1. CDR1 is MDHEN and CDR2 is SYDVKM in the germline V gene. The CDR3 spans 13 residues. The junction had 3 bases not matched to a gene; V was cut back by 6 bases and J by 4 bases.

The CDR3, as DNA: TGTGCCAGCAGCCGATGGGGGGGGACAGGGTTTTCCTACGAGCAGTACTTC. Translating it yields CASSRWGGTGFSYEQYF. The chain combines TRBV14 with TRBJ2-7; 9 nucleotides align to TRBD1. V lost 4 bases to trimming and J lost 1 base; unmatched junction nucleotides: 11. This CDR3 is 17 amino acids long. Germline V CDR1 and CDR2: SGHDN, FVKESK.

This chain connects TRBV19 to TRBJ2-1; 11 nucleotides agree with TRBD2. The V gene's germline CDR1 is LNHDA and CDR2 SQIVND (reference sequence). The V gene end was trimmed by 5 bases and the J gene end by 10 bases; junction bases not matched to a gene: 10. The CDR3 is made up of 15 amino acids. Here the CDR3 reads CASSVGTSGIVEQFF. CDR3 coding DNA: TGTGCCAGTAGTGTGGGGACTAGCGGCATAGTAGAGCAGTTCTTC. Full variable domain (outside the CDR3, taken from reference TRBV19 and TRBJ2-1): DGGITQSPKYLFRKEGQNVTLSCEQNLNHDAMYWYRQDPGQGLRLIYYSQIVNDFQKGDIAEGYSVSREKKESFPLTVTSAQKNPTAFYLCASSVGTSGIVEQFFGPGTRLTVL.

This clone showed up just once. CDR3 residues: CASGLSTGTNSPLHF. The CDR3, as DNA: TGTGCCAGTGGATTATCGACAGGGACTAATTCACCCCTCCACTTT. The rearrangement joins TRBV19 to TRBJ1-6; TRBD1 matches at 7 bases. Germline CDR1 LNHDA, CDR2 SQIVND (reference sequence). CDR3 size: 15 residues. Trimming took 8 bases from V and 6 from J; bases not matched to a gene: 10.

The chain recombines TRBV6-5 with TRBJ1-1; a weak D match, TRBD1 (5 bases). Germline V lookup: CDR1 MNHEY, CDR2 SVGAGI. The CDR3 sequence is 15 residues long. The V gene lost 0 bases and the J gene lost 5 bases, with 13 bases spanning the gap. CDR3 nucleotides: TGTGCCAGCAGTTACTCCGTCAGGCGGGGGACTGAAGCTTTCTTT. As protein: CASSYSVRRGTEAFF.

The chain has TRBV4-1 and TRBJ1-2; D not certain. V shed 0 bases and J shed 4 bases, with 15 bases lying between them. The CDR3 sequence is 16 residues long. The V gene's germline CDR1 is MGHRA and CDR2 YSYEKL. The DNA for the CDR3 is TGCGCCAGCAGCCAAGATCAAGCGGCGGCCCTCTATGGCTACACCTTC. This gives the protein CASSQDQAAALYGYTF.

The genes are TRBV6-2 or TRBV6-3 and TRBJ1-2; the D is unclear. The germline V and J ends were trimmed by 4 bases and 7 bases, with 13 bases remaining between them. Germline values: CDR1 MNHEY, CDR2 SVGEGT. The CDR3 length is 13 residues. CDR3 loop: CASSSHETTGYTF. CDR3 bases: TGTGCCAGCAGTTCCCACGAAACTACTGGCTACACCTTC.

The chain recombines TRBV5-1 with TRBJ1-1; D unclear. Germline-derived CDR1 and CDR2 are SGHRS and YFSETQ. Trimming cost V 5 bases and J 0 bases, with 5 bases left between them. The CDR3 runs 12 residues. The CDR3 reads CASRYMNTEAFF. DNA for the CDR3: TGCGCCAGCAGATACATGAACACTGAAGCTTTCTTT.

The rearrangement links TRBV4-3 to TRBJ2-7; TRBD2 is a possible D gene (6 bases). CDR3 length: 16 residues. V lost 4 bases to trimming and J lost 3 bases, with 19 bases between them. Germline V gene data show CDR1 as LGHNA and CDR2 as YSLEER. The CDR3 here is CASSPEAMGRIYEQYF. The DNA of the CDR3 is TGCGCCAGCAGCCCGGAGGCTATGGGGAGGATCTACGAGCAGTACTTC.

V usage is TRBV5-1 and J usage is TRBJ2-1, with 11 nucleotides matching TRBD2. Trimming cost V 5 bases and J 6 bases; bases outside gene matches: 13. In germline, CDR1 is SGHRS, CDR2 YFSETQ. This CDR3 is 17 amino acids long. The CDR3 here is CASSGESLAGEANEQFF. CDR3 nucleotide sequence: TGCGCCAGCAGTGGGGAGTCACTAGCGGGAGAGGCCAATGAGCAGTTCTTC.

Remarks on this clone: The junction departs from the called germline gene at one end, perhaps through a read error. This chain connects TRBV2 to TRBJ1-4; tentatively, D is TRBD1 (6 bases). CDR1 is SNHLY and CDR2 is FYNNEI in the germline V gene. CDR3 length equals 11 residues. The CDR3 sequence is CASSKNTGLDF. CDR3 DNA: TGTGCCAGCAGTAAAAATACAGGGCTTGATTTT.

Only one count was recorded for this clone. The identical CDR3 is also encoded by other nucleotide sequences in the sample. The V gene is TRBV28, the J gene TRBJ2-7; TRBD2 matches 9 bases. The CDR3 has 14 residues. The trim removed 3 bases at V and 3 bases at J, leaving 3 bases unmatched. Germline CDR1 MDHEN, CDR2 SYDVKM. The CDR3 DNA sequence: TGTGCCAGCAGTTTTAGCGGGGGACGCTACGAGCAGTACTTC. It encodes CASSFSGGRYEQYF.

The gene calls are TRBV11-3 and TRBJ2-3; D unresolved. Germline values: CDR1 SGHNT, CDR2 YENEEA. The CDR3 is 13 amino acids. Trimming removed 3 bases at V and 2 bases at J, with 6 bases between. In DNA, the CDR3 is TGTGCCAGCAGCTTCCAATTCACAGATACGCAGTATTTT. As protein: CASSFQFTDTQYF. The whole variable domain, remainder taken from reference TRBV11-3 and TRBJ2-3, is EAGVVQSPRYKIIEKKQPVAFWCNPISGHNTLYWYLQNLGQGPELLIRYENEEAVDDSQLPKDRFSAERLKGVDSTLKIQPAELGDSAVYLCASSFQFTDTQYFGPGTRLTVL.